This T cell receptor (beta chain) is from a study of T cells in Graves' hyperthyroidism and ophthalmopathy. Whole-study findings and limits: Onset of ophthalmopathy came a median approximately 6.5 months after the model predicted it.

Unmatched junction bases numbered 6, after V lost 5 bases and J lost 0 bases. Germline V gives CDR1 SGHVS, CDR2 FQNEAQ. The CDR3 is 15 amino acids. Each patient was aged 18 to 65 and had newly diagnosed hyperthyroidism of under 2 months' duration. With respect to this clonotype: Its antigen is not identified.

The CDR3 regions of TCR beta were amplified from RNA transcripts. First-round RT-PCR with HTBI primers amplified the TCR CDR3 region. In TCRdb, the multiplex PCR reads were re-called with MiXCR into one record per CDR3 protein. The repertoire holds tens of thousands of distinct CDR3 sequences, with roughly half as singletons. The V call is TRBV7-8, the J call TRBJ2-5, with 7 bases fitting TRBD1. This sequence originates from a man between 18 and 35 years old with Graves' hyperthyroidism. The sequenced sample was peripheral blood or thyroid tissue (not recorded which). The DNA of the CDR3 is TGTGCCAGCAGCCCCGGACAGGCAAACCAAGAGACCCAGTACTTC. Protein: CASSPGQANQETQYF.